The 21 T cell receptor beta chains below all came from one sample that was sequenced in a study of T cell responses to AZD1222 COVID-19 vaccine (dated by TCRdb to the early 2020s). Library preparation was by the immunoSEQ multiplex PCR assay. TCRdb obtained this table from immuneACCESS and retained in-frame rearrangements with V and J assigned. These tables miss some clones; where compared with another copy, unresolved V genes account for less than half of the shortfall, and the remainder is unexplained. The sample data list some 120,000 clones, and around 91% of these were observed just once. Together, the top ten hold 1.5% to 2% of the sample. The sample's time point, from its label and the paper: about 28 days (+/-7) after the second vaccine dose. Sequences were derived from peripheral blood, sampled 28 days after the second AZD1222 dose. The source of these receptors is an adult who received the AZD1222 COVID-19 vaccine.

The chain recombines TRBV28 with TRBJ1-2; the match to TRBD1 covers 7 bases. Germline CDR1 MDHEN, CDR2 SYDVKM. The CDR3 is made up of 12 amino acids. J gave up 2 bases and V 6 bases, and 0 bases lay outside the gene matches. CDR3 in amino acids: CASRTGNYGYTF. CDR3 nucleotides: TGTGCCAGCAGGACAGGGAACTATGGCTACACCTTC.

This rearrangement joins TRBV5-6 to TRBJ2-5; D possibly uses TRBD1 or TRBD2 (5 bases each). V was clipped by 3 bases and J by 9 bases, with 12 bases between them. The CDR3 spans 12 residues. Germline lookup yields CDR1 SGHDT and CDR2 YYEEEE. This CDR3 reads CASSSTVGPQYF. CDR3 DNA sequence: TGTGCCAGCAGCTCCACGGTGGGACCCCAGTACTTC.

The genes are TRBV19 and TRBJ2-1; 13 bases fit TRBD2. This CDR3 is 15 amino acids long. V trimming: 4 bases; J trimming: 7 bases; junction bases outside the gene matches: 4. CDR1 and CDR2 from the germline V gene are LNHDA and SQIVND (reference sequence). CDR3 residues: CASSTTSGGTNEQFF. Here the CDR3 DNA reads TGTGCCAGTAGTACGACTAGCGGGGGGACTAATGAGCAGTTCTTC.

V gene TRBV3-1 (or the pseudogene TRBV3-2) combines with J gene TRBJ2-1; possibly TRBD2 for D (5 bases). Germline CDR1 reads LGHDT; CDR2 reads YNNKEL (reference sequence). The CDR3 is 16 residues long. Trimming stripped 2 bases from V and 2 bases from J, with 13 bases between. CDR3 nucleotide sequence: TGTGCCAGCAGCCAATACGATCGGGGTACCTACAATGAGCAGTTCTTC. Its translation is CASSQYDRGTYNEQFF.

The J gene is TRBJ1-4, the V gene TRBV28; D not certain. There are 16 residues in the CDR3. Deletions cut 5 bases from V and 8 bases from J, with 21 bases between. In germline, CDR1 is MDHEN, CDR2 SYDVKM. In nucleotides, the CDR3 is TGTGCCAGCAGTATTGGACCCGGATCACTGCGGGAAAAACTGTTTTTT. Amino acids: CASSIGPGSLREKLFF.

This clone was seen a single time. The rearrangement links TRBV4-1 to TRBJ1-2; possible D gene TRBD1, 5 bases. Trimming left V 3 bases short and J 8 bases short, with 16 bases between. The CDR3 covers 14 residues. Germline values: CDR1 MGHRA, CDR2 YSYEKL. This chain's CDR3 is CASSQGSDIPGYTF. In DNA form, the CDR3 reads TGCGCCAGCAGCCAGGGATCGGACATTCCCGGCTACACCTTC.

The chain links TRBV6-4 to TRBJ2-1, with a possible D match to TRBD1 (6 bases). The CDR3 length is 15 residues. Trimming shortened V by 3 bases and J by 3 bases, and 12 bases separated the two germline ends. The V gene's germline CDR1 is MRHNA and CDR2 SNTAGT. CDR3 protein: CASSDQTGNYNEQFF. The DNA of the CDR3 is TGTGCCAGCAGTGATCAGACAGGAAACTACAATGAGCAGTTCTTC.

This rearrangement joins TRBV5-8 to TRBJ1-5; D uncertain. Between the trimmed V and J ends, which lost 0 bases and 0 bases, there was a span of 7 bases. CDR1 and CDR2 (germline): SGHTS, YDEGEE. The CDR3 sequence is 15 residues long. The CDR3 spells CASSLGAASNQPQHF. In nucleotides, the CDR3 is TGTGCCAGCAGCTTGGGGGCGGCTAGCAATCAGCCCCAGCATTTT.

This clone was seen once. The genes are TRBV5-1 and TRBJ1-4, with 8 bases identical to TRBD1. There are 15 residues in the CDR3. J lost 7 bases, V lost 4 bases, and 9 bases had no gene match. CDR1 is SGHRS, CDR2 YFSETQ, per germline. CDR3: CASSLLTGVGEKLFF. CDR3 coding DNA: TGCGCCAGCAGCCTGCTGACAGGGGTGGGTGAAAAACTGTTTTTT. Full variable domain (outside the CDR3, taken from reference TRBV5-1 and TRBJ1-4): KAGVTQTPRYLIKTRGQQVTLSCSPISGHRSVSWYQQTPGQGLQFLFEYFSETQRNKGNFPGRFSGRQFSNSRSEMNVSTLELGDSALYLCASSLLTGVGEKLFFGSGTQLSVL.

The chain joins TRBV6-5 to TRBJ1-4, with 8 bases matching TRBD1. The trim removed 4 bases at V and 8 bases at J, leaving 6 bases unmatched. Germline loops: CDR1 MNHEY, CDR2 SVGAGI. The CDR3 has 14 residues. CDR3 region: CASSFGQGREKLFF. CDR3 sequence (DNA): TGTGCCAGCAGTTTCGGACAGGGAAGAGAAAAACTGTTTTTT.

CDR3 protein: CASGLVQDRAYTF. The CDR3 nucleotides read TGTGCTAGTGGTTTGGTACAGGACAGGGCCTACACCTTC. This chain connects TRBV12-5 to TRBJ1-2; 8 bases match TRBD1. This CDR3 comprises 13 residues. Germline CDR1 reads LGHNT; CDR2 reads FRNRAP. V shed 0 bases and J 10 bases; nucleotides not matched to a gene: 4.

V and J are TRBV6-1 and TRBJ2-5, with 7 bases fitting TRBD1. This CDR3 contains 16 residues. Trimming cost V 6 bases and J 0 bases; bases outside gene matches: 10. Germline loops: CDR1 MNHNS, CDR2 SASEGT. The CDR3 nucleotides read TGTGCCAGCAGCGAATCGGGACAGTTGTACCAAGAGACCCAGTACTTC. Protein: CASSESGQLYQETQYF.

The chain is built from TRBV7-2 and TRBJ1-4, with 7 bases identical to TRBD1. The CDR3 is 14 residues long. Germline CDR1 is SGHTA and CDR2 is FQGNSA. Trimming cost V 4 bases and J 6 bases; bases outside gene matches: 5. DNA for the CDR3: TGTGCCAGCAGCTCAAGAGGGACAGATGAAAAACTGTTTTTT. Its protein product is CASSSRGTDEKLFF.

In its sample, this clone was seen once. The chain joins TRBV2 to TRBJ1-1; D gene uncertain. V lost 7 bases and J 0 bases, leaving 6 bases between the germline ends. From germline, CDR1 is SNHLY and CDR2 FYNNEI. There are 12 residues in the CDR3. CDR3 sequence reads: CASTRLNTEAFF. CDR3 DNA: TGTGCCAGCACGCGCTTGAACACTGAAGCTTTCTTT.

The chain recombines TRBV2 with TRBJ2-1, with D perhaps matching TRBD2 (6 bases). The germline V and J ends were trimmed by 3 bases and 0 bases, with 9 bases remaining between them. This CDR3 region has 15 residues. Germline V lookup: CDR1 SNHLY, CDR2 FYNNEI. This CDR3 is CASSDGGSSYNEQFF. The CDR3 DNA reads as TGTGCCAGCAGTGACGGAGGGAGCTCCTACAATGAGCAGTTCTTC.

The CDR3 region is CASTAPDRDFVDTQYF. DNA of the CDR3: TGCGCCAGCACCGCCCCGGACAGGGATTTTGTGGATACGCAGTATTTT. V and J are TRBV10-1 and TRBJ2-3, with 8 positions matching TRBD1. This CDR3 spans 16 amino acids. Losses at the gene ends were 7 bases for V and 6 bases for J; bases not matched to a gene: 15. CDR1 is WNHNN and CDR2 is SYGVQD in the germline V gene (reference sequence).

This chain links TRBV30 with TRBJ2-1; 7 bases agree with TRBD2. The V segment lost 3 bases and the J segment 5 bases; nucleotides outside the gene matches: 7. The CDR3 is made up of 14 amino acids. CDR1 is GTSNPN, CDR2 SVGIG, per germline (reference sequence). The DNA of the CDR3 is TGTGCCTGGAGAGCTAGCGGAATTCACAATGAGCAGTTCTTC. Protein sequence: CAWRASGIHNEQFF.

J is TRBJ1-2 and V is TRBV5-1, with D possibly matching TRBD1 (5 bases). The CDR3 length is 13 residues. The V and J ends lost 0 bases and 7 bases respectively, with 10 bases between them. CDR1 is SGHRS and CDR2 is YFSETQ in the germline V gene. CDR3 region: CASSLEGGVGYTF. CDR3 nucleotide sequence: TGCGCCAGCAGCTTGGAGGGAGGGGTTGGCTACACCTTC.

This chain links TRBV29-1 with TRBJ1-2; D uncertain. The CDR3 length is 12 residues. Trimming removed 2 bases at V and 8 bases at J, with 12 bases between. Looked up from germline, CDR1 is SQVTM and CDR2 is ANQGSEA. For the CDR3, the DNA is TGCAGCGTTGAAAGTTCGGGCGGGGGCTACACCTTC. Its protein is CSVESSGGGYTF.

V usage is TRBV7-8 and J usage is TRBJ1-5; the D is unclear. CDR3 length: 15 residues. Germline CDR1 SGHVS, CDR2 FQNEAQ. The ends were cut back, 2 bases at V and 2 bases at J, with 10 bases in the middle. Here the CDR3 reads CASSLRVPGNQPQHF. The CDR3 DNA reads TGTGCCAGCAGCTTACGGGTTCCGGGCAATCAGCCCCAGCATTTT.

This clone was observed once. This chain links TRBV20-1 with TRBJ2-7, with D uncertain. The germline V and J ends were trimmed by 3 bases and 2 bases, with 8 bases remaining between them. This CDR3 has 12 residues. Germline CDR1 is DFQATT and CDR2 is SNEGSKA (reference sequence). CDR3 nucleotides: TGCAGTGCTAGTCCCTCACCCTACGAGCAGTACTTC. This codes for CSASPSPYEQYF.